The 10 T cell receptor beta chains below were found in one sample sequenced in a study of T cell repertoires in cytomegalovirus infection. TCRdb re-called the reads through MiXCR, storing one row per CDR3 protein. The sample has some 940,000 distinct CDR3 sequences, roughly 31% seen once. The antigens for these receptors are not known. Material: cultured CD8+ T cells from PBMCs, obtained from culture after CMV antigen stimulation. These receptors all come from a human donor in good health (CMV status not recorded). Some clones in this sample may be carry-over from other donors' samples.

This chain joins TRBV9 and TRBJ1-4; TRBD1 matches at 11 bases. J lost 7 bases, V lost 4 bases, and 9 bases had no gene match. Germline CDR1 is SGDLS and CDR2 is YYNGEE. The CDR3 spans 16 residues. CDR3 nucleotide sequence: TGTGCCAGCAGCTCCAGAGGACAGGGGGCTCGTGAAAAACTGTTTTTT. Amino acid sequence: CASSSRGQGAREKLFF.

The chain employs TRBV27 and TRBJ1-6; no clear D gene. This CDR3 contains 17 residues. V was trimmed by 4 bases and J by 7 bases, leaving 20 bases between them. Germline CDR1 and CDR2: MNHEY and SMNVEV (reference sequence). CDR3 bases: TGTGCCAGCAGTTCACCAGACCCCGCAGGTCGAAATTCACCCCTCCACTTT. Amino acids: CASSSPDPAGRNSPLHF.

Notes on this clonotype: One end of the junction varies from germline; a read error may be responsible. The chain has TRBV7-7 and TRBJ2-1; TRBD2 is a possible D gene (7 bases). CDR1 SSHAT and CDR2 FNYEAQ come from the germline V gene (reference sequence). This CDR3 is 15 amino acids long. CDR3 sequence (DNA): TGTGCTAGCAGCTTAGGGACGGGGGGCAACCCTGAGCAGTTCTTC. Its translation: CASSLGTGGNPEQFF.

There are a few counts of this clonotype. The V and J genes are TRBV24-1 and TRBJ2-7; TRBD1 might be the D (5 bases). The V gene's germline CDR1 is KGHDR and CDR2 SFDVKD. V was shortened by 5 bases and J by 3 bases, with 19 bases between the two germline ends. The CDR3 has 16 residues. CDR3 nucleotides: TGTGCCACCAGTGTATGGGGCTCCCACCTCTTCTACGAGCAGTACGTC. As protein: CATSVWGSHLFYEQYV.

Remarks on this clonotype: This may stem from a read error, because a much larger clone lies one nucleotide away. The genes are TRBV7-3 and TRBJ1-1; D is undetermined. The germline V gene has CDR1 SGHTA and CDR2 FQGTGA. The CDR3 is 13 amino acids. CDR3 nucleotide sequence: TGTGTCAGCATGTACGGCCTGAACACTGAAGCTTTCTTT. Encoded protein: CVSMYGLNTEAFF. Using reference TRBV7-3 and TRBJ1-1 for the parts outside the CDR3, the full variable domain is GAGVSQTPSNKVTEKGKYVELRCDPISGHTALYWYRQSLGQGPEFLIYFQGTGAADDSGLPNDRFFAVRPEGSVSTLKIQRTERGDSAVYLCVSMYGLNTEAFFGQGTRLTVV.

This sequence joins TRBV5-5 and TRBJ1-6; D unclear. The CDR3 has 13 amino acids. The V end lost 0 bases, the J end lost 10 bases, and 8 bases lay between the germline ends. Germline V CDR1 and CDR2: SGHKS, YYEKEE (reference sequence). CDR3 coding DNA: TGTGCCAGCAGCTTGGTTGCAGGATCACCCCTCCACTTT. It yields the protein CASSLVAGSPLHF.

This clonotype was seen more than once but under ten times. This chain joins TRBV19 and TRBJ1-1; D possibly corresponds to TRBD1 (5 bases). Trimming removed 1 base at V and 8 bases at J, with 11 bases between. CDR1 and CDR2 (germline): LNHDA, SQIVND (reference sequence). The CDR3 is made up of 13 amino acids. The DNA of the CDR3 is TGTGCCAGTAGTATAGGGCCGGGGCGCGAAGCTTTCTTT. Protein sequence: CASSIGPGREAFF.

This chain links TRBV7-9 with TRBJ2-7, with TRBD2 identical over 9 bases. The CDR3 is 18 residues long. CDR1 SEHNR and CDR2 FQNEAQ come from the germline V gene (reference sequence). Trimming at V came to 5 bases and at J to 3 bases, leaving 17 bases not matched to a gene. This CDR3 reads CASSPRASGELDVYEQYV. The CDR3 region has the DNA TGTGCCAGCAGCCCCCGGGCTAGCGGGGAGCTAGATGTCTACGAGCAGTACGTC.

The rearrangement joins TRBV29-1 to TRBJ1-2, with D unclear. The germline CDR1 and CDR2 sequences are SQVTM and ANQGSEA. The V and J ends lost 0 bases and 8 bases respectively, with 7 bases between them. The CDR3 is 11 residues long. The CDR3 protein is CSVEEGVGYTF. Here the CDR3 DNA reads TGCAGCGTTGAAGAGGGAGTCGGCTACACCTTC.

This clonotype was counted at least ten times. V gene TRBV12-3 or TRBV12-4 combines with J gene TRBJ1-1; D is perhaps TRBD1 (6 bases). This CDR3 region has 12 residues. V was clipped by 11 bases and J by 4 bases, with 14 bases between them. In DNA, the CDR3 is TGTGCCCAGAACAGGGACCCCACTGAAGCTTTCTTT. Residues: CAQNRDPTEAFF.